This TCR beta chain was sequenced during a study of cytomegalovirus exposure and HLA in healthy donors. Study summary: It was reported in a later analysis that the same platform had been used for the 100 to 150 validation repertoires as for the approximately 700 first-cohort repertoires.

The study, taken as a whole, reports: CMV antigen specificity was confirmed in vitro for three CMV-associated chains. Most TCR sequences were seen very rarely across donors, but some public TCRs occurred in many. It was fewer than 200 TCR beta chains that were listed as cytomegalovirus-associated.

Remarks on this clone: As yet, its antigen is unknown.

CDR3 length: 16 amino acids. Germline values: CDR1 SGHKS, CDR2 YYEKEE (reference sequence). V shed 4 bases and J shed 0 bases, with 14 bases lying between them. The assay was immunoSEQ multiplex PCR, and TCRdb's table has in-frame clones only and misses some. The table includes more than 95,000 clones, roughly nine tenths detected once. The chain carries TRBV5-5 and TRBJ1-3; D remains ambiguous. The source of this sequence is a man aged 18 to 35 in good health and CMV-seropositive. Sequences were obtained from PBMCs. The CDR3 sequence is CASSTHTKSSGNTIYF. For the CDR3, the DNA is TGTGCCAGCAGCACACACACTAAAAGCTCTGGAAACACCATATATTTT. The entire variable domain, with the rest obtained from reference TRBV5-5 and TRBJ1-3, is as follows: DAGVTQSPTHLIKTRGQQVTLRCSPISGHKSVSWYQQVLGQGPQFIFQYYEKEERGRGNFPDRFSARQFPNYSSELNVNALLLGDSALYLCASSTHTKSSGNTIYFGEGSWLTVV.